The rows below give T cell receptor beta chains drawn from one sample of a study of T cell changes during pregnancy in multiple sclerosis. Method: immunoSEQ multiplex PCR; TCRdb's copy keeps in-frame clones and lacks some. The repertoire holds roughly 40,000 clones, nearly 90% seen once, with 0.51% in the top ten. The sample here was CD4+ T cells from peripheral blood mononuclear cells, taken in the first trimester of pregnancy. Receptors were obtained from a female donor with multiple sclerosis, enrolled in a pregnancy study. Both conserved end residues are part of each CDR3. D genes are given only for firm matches. Only part of the rows carry a size: once, few, many, or a class if the clone is expanded.

d_call j_call v_call clone_size cdr3_aa cdr3_nt
TRBD2 TRBJ2-1 TRBV7-2 once CASSPGLANSYNEQFF TGTGCCAGCAGCCCGGGACTAGCGAATTCCTACAATGAGCAGTTCTTC
NA TRBJ2-5 TRBV4-2 NA CASSQAGTQETQYF TGTGCCAGCAGCCAAGCCGGGACTCAAGAGACCCAGTACTTC
NA TRBJ1-6 TRBV7-9 NA CASSLGQINSPLHF TGTGCCAGCAGCTTAGGACAGATTAATTCACCCCTCCACTTT
TRBD2 TRBJ2-1 TRBV4-3 NA CASSLGTSGGVYEQFF TGCGCCAGCAGCCTCGGTACTAGCGGGGGGGTCTATGAGCAGTTCTTC
TRBD1 TRBJ1-5 TRBV28 few CASRDGTGVPPNQPQHF TGTGCCAGCAGAGACGGGACAGGGGTTCCCCCCAATCAGCCCCAGCATTTT
TRBD1 TRBJ1-1 TRBV4-2 NA CASSLIDRGAFRASEAFF TGTGCCAGCAGCCTAATCGACAGGGGAGCTTTCCGGGCCTCTGAAGCTTTCTTT
NA TRBJ1-4 TRBV29-1 NA CSVAQNRDDEKLFF TGCAGCGTGGCACAAAACAGGGATGATGAAAAACTGTTTTTT
NA TRBJ1-5 TRBV7-2 NA CASSLAGAPHQPQHF TGTGCCAGCAGCTTAGCAGGGGCCCCTCATCAGCCCCAGCATTTT
TRBD1 TRBJ2-1 TRBV5-6 NA CASSLLVGQGPYNEQFF TGTGCCAGCAGCTTGCTGGTGGGACAGGGCCCCTACAATGAGCAGTTCTTC
NA TRBJ1-1 TRBV7-9 NA CASSLDRQGGTEAFF TGTGCCAGCAGCTTAGACAGGCAGGGAGGCACTGAAGCTTTCTTT
NA TRBJ1-2 TRBV5-4 once CASSLALKGANYGYTF TGTGCCAGCAGCTTGGCCTTGAAAGGAGCCAACTATGGCTACACCTTC
TRBD2 TRBJ2-7 TRBV11-1 NA CASSYLAGDYEQYF TGTGCCAGCAGCTACCTAGCGGGGGACTACGAGCAGTACTTC
NA TRBJ2-5 TRBV11-2 NA CASSSSSGETQYF TGTGCCAGCAGCTCATCCTCAGGGGAGACCCAGTACTTC
NA TRBJ1-4 TRBV7-2 NA CASSFTEGVELFF TGTGCCAGCAGCTTTACCGAGGGGGTTGAACTGTTTTTT
TRBD2 TRBJ2-1 TRBV7-2 NA CASSDMTSGNEQFF TGTGCCAGCAGCGACATGACTAGCGGCAATGAGCAGTTCTTC
NA TRBJ1-5 TRBV30 NA CAWSVRQHQPQHF TGTGCCTGGAGTGTCAGACAGCATCAGCCCCAGCATTTT
TRBD1 TRBJ1-1 TRBV19 NA CASRVTGGTEAFF TGTGCCAGCAGGGTCACAGGGGGCACTGAAGCTTTCTTT
NA TRBJ1-2 TRBV6-1 NA CASSENTRYGYTF TGTGCCAGCAGTGAAAACACCAGATATGGCTACACCTTC
NA TRBJ1-1 TRBV19 NA CASSIGAGRGRREAEAFF TGTGCCAGTAGTATAGGGGCGGGGAGGGGAAGGCGAGAGGCTGAAGCTTTCTTT
NA TRBJ1-1 TRBV6-5 NA CASSRPQGAEAFF TGTGCCAGCAGTCGACCACAGGGAGCTGAAGCTTTCTTT
NA TRBJ2-7 TRBV11-2 NA CASSSGRTQNYEQYF TGTGCCAGCAGCTCAGGACGGACTCAAAACTACGAGCAGTACTTC
TRBD1 TRBJ1-1 TRBV6-8 few CASSQTDRPMNTEAFF TGTGCCAGCAGCCAGACGGACAGGCCCATGAACACTGAAGCTTTCTTT
NA TRBJ2-2 TRBV7-8 NA CASSLAYSGATRGMFF TGTGCCAGCAGCTTAGCGTATAGCGGAGCGACCCGGGGGATGTTTTTT
TRBD1 TRBJ2-3 TRBV5-4 NA CASSPDRGTDTQYF TGTGCCAGCAGTCCGGACAGGGGCACAGATACGCAGTATTTT
NA TRBJ2-1 TRBV9 NA CASSVGSGRRGYNEQFF TGTGCCAGCAGCGTAGGGTCGGGGCGGCGGGGTTACAATGAGCAGTTCTTC
TRBD2 TRBJ2-5 TRBV6-5 NA CASSYSAGGEETQYF TGTGCCAGCAGTTATAGCGCGGGGGGGGAAGAGACCCAGTACTTC